This T cell receptor beta chain was recovered during a study of T cells after yellow fever vaccination. Germline V lookup: CDR1 MNHNS, CDR2 SASEGT. This CDR3 contains 13 residues. With 6 bases clipped from V and 9 bases from J, the junction kept 6 bases outside the gene matches. TCRdb reprocessed the 5' RACE reads via MiXCR and lists one record per CDR3 protein. This sample yields 200,000 to 250,000 distinct CDR3 sequences, of which 6.9% are seen a single time; about 0.85% belongs to the top ten. The TCR was taken from a man aged 25 to 45 who received the YFV17D yellow fever vaccine. J is TRBJ2-4 and V is TRBV6-1; TRBD2 matches 9 bases. The material was CD4+ T cells sorted from PBMCs, obtained 15 days after the yellow fever booster vaccination. CDR3 coding DNA: TGTGCCAGCAGCCGTAGCGGGAGAGGCATTCAGTACTTC. Translated: CASSRSGRGIQYF.